The rows below give T cell receptor beta chains drawn from one sample of a study of beta chain features in type 1 diabetes. Using immunoSEQ multiplex PCR, the repertoire was profiled, and TCRdb retains in-frame clones only, with some absent. The table has roughly 330,000 clones, about 13% seen once; the top ten hold roughly 0.015%. Source material: naive CD4+ T cells from blood. The receptors shown here come from a woman between 18 and 29 years old with type 1 diabetes. The CDR3 runs from the conserved cysteine through the conserved F or W. The D gene is left open where the match is weak.

NA	TRBV2	TRBJ1-5	CASSGQGSNQPQHF
TRBD2	TRBV12-5	TRBJ2-1	CASGLVRSSGSSYNEQFF
NA	TRBV28	TRBJ2-5	CASSFRGTQYF
TRBD2	TRBV7-2	TRBJ2-2	CASSSRHGAGGPYTGELFF
NA	TRBV11-2	TRBJ1-2	CASSPDSHYGYTF
NA	TRBV11-2	TRBJ1-2	CASRPWAQEYGYTF
NA	TRBV10-3	TRBJ2-5	CAIGSRETQYF
NA	TRBV27	TRBJ2-3	CASSYRARVADTQYF
TRBD2	TRBV30	TRBJ2-1	CAWSRGTSSYNEQFF
NA	TRBV2	TRBJ1-2	CASSDGPGGGYTF
NA	TRBV6-6	TRBJ2-7	CASSRGQGYEQYF
NA	TRBV7-8	TRBJ2-1	CASSPRLLEQFF
TRBD1	TRBV5-5	TRBJ2-3	CASSFRDRGPDTQYF
TRBD2	TRBV2	TRBJ2-5	CASSIRPSGEETQYF
NA	TRBV7-6	TRBJ2-1	CASSLGTANFQSSYNEQFF
TRBD1	TRBV9	TRBJ2-1	CASSEGAANEQFF
TRBD1	TRBV7-3	TRBJ1-1	CASSLDRGNTEAFF
NA	TRBV12-5	TRBJ1-5	CASGLVLGIRGNQPQHF
TRBD2	TRBV9	TRBJ2-1	CASSGWTSGFGEQFF
NA	TRBV30	TRBJ2-2	CAWNLAFDAGELFF
TRBD1	TRBV18	TRBJ1-1	CASSPKRQGTEAFF
NA	TRBV11-2	TRBJ1-2	CASSTRTENYGYTF
NA	TRBV4-3	TRBJ1-1	CASSQKGRHVDTEAFF
NA	TRBV6-1	TRBJ2-1	CASSKGGSGYNEQFF
NA	TRBV28	TRBJ2-7	CASGPGSFYEQYF
TRBD2	TRBV2	TRBJ2-5	CASSRAGGIETQYF
NA	TRBV4-1	TRBJ2-7	CASSQHGNKYF
TRBD2	TRBV29-1	TRBJ2-5	CSVEGREPETQYF
TRBD1	TRBV7-2	TRBJ2-1	CASSLGGGQGAYNEQFF
TRBD1	TRBV30	TRBJ1-1	CAWSVQGGLKAFF
NA	TRBV30	TRBJ2-7	CAWKRKETPSFYEQYF
TRBD2	TRBV4-2	TRBJ2-5	CASGGDPRAGGPETQYF
NA	TRBV28	TRBJ2-7	CASSLEGNEQYF
TRBD2	TRBV11-1	TRBJ2-7	CASSVLAGQWYEQYF
NA	TRBV5-1	TRBJ2-7	CASSLGQGGDEQYF
NA	TRBV30	TRBJ1-1	CAWAGQPLKTEAFF
TRBD2	TRBV5-1	TRBJ2-1	CASRTSGINEQFF
TRBD2	TRBV18	TRBJ2-5	CASSPSGGSDGETQYF
NA	TRBV7-2	TRBJ2-6	CASRPREKTGANVLTF
TRBD1	TRBV5-6	TRBJ2-1	CASILLRQGDEQFF
TRBD2	TRBV18	TRBJ2-7	CASSGLAGGSGEQYF
TRBD1	TRBV19	TRBJ2-3	CASSIRDRGSDTQYF
NA	TRBV5-4	TRBJ2-1	CASSLEYRNEQFF
TRBD1	TRBV15	TRBJ2-5	CATSRVGTVGKTQYF
NA	TRBV7-2	TRBJ2-5	CASSLARGLKETQYF
NA	TRBV6-6	TRBJ2-1	CASSSGSLVHDEQFF
TRBD2	TRBV30	TRBJ2-1	CAWKAGMDWNNEQFF
NA	TRBV29-1	TRBJ2-5	CSVNLQGETQYF
TRBD1	TRBV12-5	TRBJ1-2	CASGAQGAHYGYTF
TRBD1	TRBV7-9	TRBJ1-2	CASSLDRGGGYTF
NA	TRBV5-4	TRBJ2-1	CASSLAGYDNEQFF
NA	TRBV30	TRBJ1-5	CAWSAGIDSNQPQHF
NA	TRBV19	TRBJ2-7	CASSTHREQTYEQYF
TRBD1	TRBV4-2	TRBJ1-2	CASSQDLTGVLVGYTF
NA	TRBV10-3	TRBJ1-1	CAISDLRGENTEAFF
TRBD2	TRBV2	TRBJ2-1	CASSSALAGADEQFF
NA	TRBV6-6	TRBJ1-2	CASNRDGDLYGYTF
NA	TRBV12-5	TRBJ1-2	CASGLDRSFYGYTF
TRBD1	TRBV2	TRBJ2-7	CASSYALTGVSEQYF
NA	TRBV7-6	TRBJ2-1	CASSLGGGAYSYNEQFF